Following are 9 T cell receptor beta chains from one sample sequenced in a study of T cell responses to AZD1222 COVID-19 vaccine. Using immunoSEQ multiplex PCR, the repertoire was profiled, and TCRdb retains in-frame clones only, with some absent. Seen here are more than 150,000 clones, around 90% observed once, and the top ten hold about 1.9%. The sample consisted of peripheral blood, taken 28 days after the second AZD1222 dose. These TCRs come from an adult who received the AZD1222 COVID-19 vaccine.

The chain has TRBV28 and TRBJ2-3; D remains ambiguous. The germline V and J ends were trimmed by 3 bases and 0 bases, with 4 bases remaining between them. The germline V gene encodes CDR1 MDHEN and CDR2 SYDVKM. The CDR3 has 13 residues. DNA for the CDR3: TGTGCCAGCAGTTTCCGGAGCACAGATACGCAGTATTTT. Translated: CASSFRSTDTQYF.

The CDR3 loop is CASSLAANTGELFF. CDR3 DNA sequence: TGTGCCAGCAGCTTAGCAGCGAACACCGGGGAGCTGTTTTTT. The chain has TRBV7-3 and TRBJ2-2, with D unresolved. The CDR3 runs to 14 residues. The V gene lost 2 bases and the J gene lost 0 bases, with 4 bases spanning the gap. The germline CDR1 and CDR2 sequences are SGHTA and FQGTGA.

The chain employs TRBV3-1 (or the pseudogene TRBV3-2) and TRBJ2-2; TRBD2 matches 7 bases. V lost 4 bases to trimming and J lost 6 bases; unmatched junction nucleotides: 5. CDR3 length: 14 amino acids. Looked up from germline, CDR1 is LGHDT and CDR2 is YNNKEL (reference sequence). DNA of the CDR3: TGTGCCAGCAGCCCCGGGGGAGGGGCCGGGGAGCTGTTTTTT. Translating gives CASSPGGGAGELFF.

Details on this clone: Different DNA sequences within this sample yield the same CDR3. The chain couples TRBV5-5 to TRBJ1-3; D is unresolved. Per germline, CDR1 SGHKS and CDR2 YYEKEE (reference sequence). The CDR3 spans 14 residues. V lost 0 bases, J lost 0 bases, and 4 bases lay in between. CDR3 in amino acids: CASSLDSSGNTIYF. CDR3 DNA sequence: TGTGCCAGCAGCTTGGACAGCTCTGGAAACACCATATATTTT.

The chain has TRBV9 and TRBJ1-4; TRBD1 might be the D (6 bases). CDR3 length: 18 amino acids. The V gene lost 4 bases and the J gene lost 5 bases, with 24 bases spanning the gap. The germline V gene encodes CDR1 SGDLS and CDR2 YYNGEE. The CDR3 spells CASSPLGSPRGANEKLFF. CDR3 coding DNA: TGTGCCAGCAGCCCTTTGGGCAGCCCGCGGGGGGCAAATGAAAAACTGTTTTTT.

CDR3 coding DNA: TGTGCCAGCACCCTCGGTGGTATTAATCAGCCCCAGCATTTT. Translation: CASTLGGINQPQHF. V usage is TRBV28 and J usage is TRBJ1-5, with D uncertain. Germline CDR1 is MDHEN and CDR2 is SYDVKM. This CDR3 is built from 14 residues. The V gene lost 7 bases and the J gene lost 4 bases, with 14 bases spanning the gap.

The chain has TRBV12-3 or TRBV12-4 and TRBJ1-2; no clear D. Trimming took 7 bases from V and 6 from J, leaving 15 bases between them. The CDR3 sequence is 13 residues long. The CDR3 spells CASTTSAGNGYTF. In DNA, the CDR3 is TGTGCCAGCACTACCTCTGCCGGGAATGGCTACACCTTC.

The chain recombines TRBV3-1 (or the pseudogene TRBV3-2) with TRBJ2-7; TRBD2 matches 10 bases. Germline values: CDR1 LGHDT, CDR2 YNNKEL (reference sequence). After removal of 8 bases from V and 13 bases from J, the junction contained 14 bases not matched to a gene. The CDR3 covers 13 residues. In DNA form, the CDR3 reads TGTGCCAGCGCCGAAGGGAGCGGGGGGGTGGAATACTTC. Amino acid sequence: CASAEGSGGVEYF.

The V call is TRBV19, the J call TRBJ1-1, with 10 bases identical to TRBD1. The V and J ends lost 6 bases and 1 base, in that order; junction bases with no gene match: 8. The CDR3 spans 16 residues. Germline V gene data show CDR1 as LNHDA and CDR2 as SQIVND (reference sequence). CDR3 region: CASRPGQGFGNTEAFF. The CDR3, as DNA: TGTGCCAGTAGACCGGGACAGGGGTTTGGGAACACTGAAGCTTTCTTT.